The 17 T cell receptor beta chains given below trace back to one sample, sequenced in a study of graft-versus-host responses after intestinal transplantation. Sequencing used immunoSEQ multiplex PCR; TCRdb keeps in-frame clones, though not all of them. The sample holds about 59,000 clones; around 93% are singletons and the top ten take approximately 0.4%. These receptors have no identified antigens. The starting material was unstimulated CD4+ T cells sorted from spleen or lymph node cells, obtained before transplant. The receptors originated from a human donor who was the organ donor for an intestinal transplant.

The rearrangement links TRBV7-2 to TRBJ2-3; 16 bases align to TRBD2. V gave up 3 bases and J gave up 9 bases; unmatched junction bases: 3. The CDR3 runs to 15 residues. Germline V gene sequence: CDR1 SGHTA, CDR2 FQGNSA. CDR3 sequence: CASSLGLAGGRTQYF. CDR3 in DNA: TGTGCCAGCAGCTTGGGACTAGCGGGGGGGCGAACGCAGTATTTT.

The rearrangement uses TRBV6-6 and TRBJ2-5; D remains ambiguous. CDR3 length: 16 residues. V was clipped by 2 bases and J by 5 bases, with 18 bases between them. Germline CDR1 MNHNY, CDR2 SVGAGI (reference sequence). Here the CDR3 DNA reads TGTGCCAGCAGTTACGCTCCATTAAGGGCTGTGGAGACCCAGTACTTC. Translation gives CASSYAPLRAVETQYF.

The V gene is TRBV29-1, the J gene TRBJ2-1; the match to TRBD2 covers 8 bases. The CDR3 is made up of 15 amino acids. Germline CDR1 reads SQVTM; CDR2 reads ANQGSEA. V shed 4 bases and J 6 bases; nucleotides not matched to a gene: 11. This CDR3 is CSVAPIGGVSNEQFF. The CDR3 nucleotides are TGCAGCGTTGCCCCGATCGGGGGGGTGTCCAATGAGCAGTTCTTC.

The genes are TRBV6-5 and TRBJ2-5; D unresolved. CDR1 is MNHEY and CDR2 is SVGAGI in the germline V gene. The CDR3 has 14 residues. V gave up 7 bases and J gave up 4 bases, with 16 bases separating them. Here the CDR3 DNA reads TGTGCCAGCAAAAAAAGGACCCTTTTAGAGACCCAGTACTTC. Encoded protein: CASKKRTLLETQYF.

V usage is TRBV6-1 and J usage is TRBJ1-3; D ambiguous. V was shortened by 0 bases and J by 10 bases, with 10 bases between the two germline ends. This CDR3 is 13 amino acids long. Germline V gene lookup returns CDR1 MNHNS and CDR2 SASEGT. CDR3 nucleotide sequence: TGTGCCAGCAGTGAAGCGTGGGGTTTAACCATATATTTT. This encodes CASSEAWGLTIYF.

This clone was counted between two and nine times. This same CDR3 is encoded by further DNA sequences in the sample. This chain joins TRBV18 and TRBJ2-5; D gene unclear. The V end was cut by 2 bases, the J end by 5 bases, with 3 bases between. CDR1 and CDR2 from the germline V gene are KGHSH and LQKENI. CDR3 size: 11 residues. For the CDR3, the DNA is TGTGCCAGCTCACCAGGGGAGACCCAGTACTTC. Encoded protein: CASSPGETQYF.

In regard to this clone: The junction departs from the called germline gene at one end, perhaps through a read error. The DNA of the CDR3 is TGTGCCAGCAGTGGCAGGATTCTAATTACCGGGAAGCTGTTTTTT. Translation: CASSGRILITGKLFF. The chain joins TRBV2 to TRBJ2-2; maybe TRBD2 (5 bases). There are 15 residues in the CDR3. The germline V gene encodes CDR1 SNHLY and CDR2 FYNNEI.

This clone occurred once. The genes are TRBV5-1 and TRBJ1-1, with 10 bases lining up with TRBD1. The germline V gene has CDR1 SGHRS and CDR2 YFSETQ. CDR3 length: 17 amino acids. The V gene end was trimmed by 1 base and the J gene end by 4 bases; junction bases not matched to a gene: 10. CDR3 protein: CASSLSMTGGLGTEAFF. For the CDR3, the DNA is TGCGCCAGCAGCTTGTCCATGACAGGGGGCTTGGGCACTGAAGCTTTCTTT.

The V call is TRBV7-9, the J call TRBJ2-2, with D possibly matching TRBD2 (5 bases). Germline V CDR1 and CDR2: SEHNR, FQNEAQ (reference sequence). This CDR3 has 14 residues. V dropped 7 bases and J dropped 5 bases, with 14 bases sitting between them. CDR3 bases: TGTGCCAGCACCCTTACGACTATTACCGGGGAGCTGTTTTTT. This sequence encodes CASTLTTITGELFF.

The chain uses TRBV7-2 and TRBJ2-2, with D tentatively TRBD2 (6 bases). CDR1 and CDR2 from the germline V gene are SGHTA and FQGNSA. The CDR3 is 14 residues long. With 5 bases removed from V and 6 bases from J, the gap between germline ends came to 13 bases. CDR3 residues: CASSPGLSSGELFF. The CDR3 DNA reads TGTGCCAGCAGCCCCGGACTAAGCTCCGGGGAGCTGTTTTTT.

The CDR3 DNA sequence: TGTGCCAGCAGCTCCGAGGGTGGAAACACCATATATTTT. Protein sequence: CASSSEGGNTIYF. The chain employs TRBV7-2 and TRBJ1-3; no firm D call. Trimming shortened V by 4 bases and J by 3 bases, and 7 bases separated the two germline ends. Germline-derived CDR1 and CDR2 are SGHTA and FQGNSA. This CDR3 region has 13 residues.

As for this clone: The same CDR3 arises from other DNA sequences in this sample as well. The chain uses TRBV27 and TRBJ1-5, with 8 bases lining up with TRBD1. The germline V gene has CDR1 MNHEY and CDR2 SMNVEV (reference sequence). With V trimmed by 5 bases and J by 0 bases, 3 bases remained unmatched. The CDR3 loop spans 15 amino acids. Here the CDR3 reads CASSPGQVSNQPQHF. CDR3 in DNA: TGTGCCAGCAGTCCGGGACAGGTTAGCAATCAGCCCCAGCATTTT.

The V and J genes are TRBV19 and TRBJ2-5, with D perhaps given as TRBD1 or TRBD2 (5 bases each). Gene TRBJ2-7 matches the end of the DNA better, so the J call may be wrong. The CDR3 is made up of 12 amino acids. The germline CDR1 and CDR2 sequences are LNHDA and SQIVND (reference sequence). In DNA, the CDR3 is TGTGCCAGTAGTCGGGGACCCTACGAGCAGTACTTC. It encodes CASSRGPYEQYF.

The rearrangement joins TRBV6-5 to TRBJ1-2; 7 bases are shared with TRBD1. The CDR3 sequence is 12 residues long. The germline V gene encodes CDR1 MNHEY and CDR2 SVGAGI. Trimming at V came to 6 bases and at J to 5 bases, leaving 3 bases not matched to a gene. The chain's CDR3 is CASSDRAYGYTF. CDR3 sequence (DNA): TGTGCCAGCAGCGACAGGGCATATGGCTACACCTTC.

The V call is TRBV7-2, the J call TRBJ1-2; tentative D call: TRBD1 (5 bases). The V end was cut by 1 base, the J end by 4 bases, with 13 bases between. Germline values: CDR1 SGHTA, CDR2 FQGNSA. The CDR3 has 15 amino acids. The CDR3 protein is CASSLGFAGSYGYTF. The CDR3 DNA sequence: TGTGCCAGCAGCTTAGGATTCGCAGGGAGCTATGGCTACACCTTC.

The chain recombines TRBV7-2 with TRBJ2-3; D may be TRBD2 (6 bases). The CDR3 is 13 residues long. V was pared by 8 bases and J by 6 bases, with 15 bases between. CDR1 is SGHTA and CDR2 is FQGNSA in the germline V gene. As DNA, the CDR3 is TGTGCCAGCCGTTTGGGGGGATCGGATACGCAGTATTTT. This codes for CASRLGGSDTQYF.

The DNA for the CDR3 is TGTGCCAGCAGCTTAGAGCGGACAGGCCAAGAGACCCAGTACTTC. Translated: CASSLERTGQETQYF. The chain joins TRBV11-2 to TRBJ2-5; 7 bases line up with TRBD1. This CDR3 region has 15 residues. Germline CDR1 and CDR2: SGHAT and FQNNGV. With 0 bases clipped from V and 1 base from J, the junction kept 2 bases outside the gene matches.